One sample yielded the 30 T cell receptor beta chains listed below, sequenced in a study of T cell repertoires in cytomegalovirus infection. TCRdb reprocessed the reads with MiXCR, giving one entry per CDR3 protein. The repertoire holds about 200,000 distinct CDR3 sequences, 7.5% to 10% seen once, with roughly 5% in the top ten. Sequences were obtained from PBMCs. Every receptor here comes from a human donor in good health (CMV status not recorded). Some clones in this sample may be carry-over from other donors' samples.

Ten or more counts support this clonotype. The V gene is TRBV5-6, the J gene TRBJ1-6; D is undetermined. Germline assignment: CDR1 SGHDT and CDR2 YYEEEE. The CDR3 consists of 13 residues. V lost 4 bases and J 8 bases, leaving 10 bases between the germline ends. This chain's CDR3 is CASSEVKDSPLHF. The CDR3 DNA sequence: TGTGCCAGCAGCGAGGTAAAGGATTCACCCCTCCACTTT.

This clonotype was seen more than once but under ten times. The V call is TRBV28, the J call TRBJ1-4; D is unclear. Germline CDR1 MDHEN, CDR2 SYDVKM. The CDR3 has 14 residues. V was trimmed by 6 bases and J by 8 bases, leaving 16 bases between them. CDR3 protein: CASRTSGLGEKLFF. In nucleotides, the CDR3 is TGTGCCAGCAGAACCTCCGGACTCGGGGAAAAACTGTTTTTT.

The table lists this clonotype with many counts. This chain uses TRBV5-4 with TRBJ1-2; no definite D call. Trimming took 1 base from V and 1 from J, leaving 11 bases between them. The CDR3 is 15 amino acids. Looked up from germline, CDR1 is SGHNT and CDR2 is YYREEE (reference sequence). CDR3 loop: CASSLPHGVNYGYTF. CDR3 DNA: TGTGCCAGCAGCTTGCCCCACGGGGTTAACTATGGCTACACCTTC.

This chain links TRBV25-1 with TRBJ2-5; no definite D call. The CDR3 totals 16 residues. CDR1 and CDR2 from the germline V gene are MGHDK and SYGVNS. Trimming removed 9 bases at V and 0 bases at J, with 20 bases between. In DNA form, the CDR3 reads TGTGCCAGTTCTTATGGAACAGAATCGTACCAAGAGACCCAGTACTTC. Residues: CASSYGTESYQETQYF.

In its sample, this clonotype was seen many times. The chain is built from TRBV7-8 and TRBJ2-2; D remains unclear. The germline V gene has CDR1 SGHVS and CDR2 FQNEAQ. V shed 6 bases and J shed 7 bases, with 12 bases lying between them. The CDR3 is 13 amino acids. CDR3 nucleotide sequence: TGTGCCAGCAGTCCAAGGAGAGACGGGGAGCTGTTTTTT. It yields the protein CASSPRRDGELFF.

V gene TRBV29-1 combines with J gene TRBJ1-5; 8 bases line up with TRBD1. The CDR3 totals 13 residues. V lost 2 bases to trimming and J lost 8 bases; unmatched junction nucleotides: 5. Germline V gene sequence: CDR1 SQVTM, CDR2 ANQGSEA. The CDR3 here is CSVEFTGGEPQHF. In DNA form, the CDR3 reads TGCAGCGTTGAATTTACAGGGGGTGAGCCCCAGCATTTT. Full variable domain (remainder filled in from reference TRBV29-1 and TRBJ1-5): SAVISQKPSRDICQRGTSLTIQCQVDSQVTMMFWYRQQPGQSLTLIATANQGSEATYESGFVIDKFPISRPNLTFSTLTVSNMSPEDSSIYLCSVEFTGGEPQHFGDGTRLSIL.

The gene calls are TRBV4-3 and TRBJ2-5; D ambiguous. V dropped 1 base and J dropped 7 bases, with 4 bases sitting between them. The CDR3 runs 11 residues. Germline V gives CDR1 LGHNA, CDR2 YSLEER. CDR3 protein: CASSQGTTQYF. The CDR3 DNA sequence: TGCGCCAGCAGCCAAGGGACGACCCAGTACTTC.

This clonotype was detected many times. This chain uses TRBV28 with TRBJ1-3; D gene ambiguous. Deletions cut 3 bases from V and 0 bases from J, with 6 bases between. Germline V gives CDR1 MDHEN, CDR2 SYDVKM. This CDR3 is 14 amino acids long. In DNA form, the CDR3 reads TGTGCCAGCAGTTTCATAAGCTCTGGAAACACCATATATTTT. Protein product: CASSFISSGNTIYF.

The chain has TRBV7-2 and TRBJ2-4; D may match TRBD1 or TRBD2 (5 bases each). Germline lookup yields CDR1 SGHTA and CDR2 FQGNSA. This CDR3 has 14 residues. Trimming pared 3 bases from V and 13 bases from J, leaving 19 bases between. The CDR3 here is CASSFTSGASFQYF. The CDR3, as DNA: TGTGCCAGCAGCTTTACCTCCGGGGCCAGTTTCCAGTACTTC. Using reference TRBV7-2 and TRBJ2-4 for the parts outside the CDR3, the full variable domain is GAGVSQSPSNKVTEKGKDVELRCDPISGHTALYWYRQSLGQGLEFLIYFQGNSAPDKSGLPSDRFSAERTGGSVSTLTIQRTQQEDSAVYLCASSFTSGASFQYFGAGTRLSVL.

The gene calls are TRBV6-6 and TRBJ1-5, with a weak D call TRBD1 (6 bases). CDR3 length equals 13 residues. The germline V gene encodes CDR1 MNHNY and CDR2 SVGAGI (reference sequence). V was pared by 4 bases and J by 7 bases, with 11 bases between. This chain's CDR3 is CASSSGATQPQHF. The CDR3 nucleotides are TGTGCCAGCAGTTCGGGGGCGACGCAGCCCCAGCATTTT.

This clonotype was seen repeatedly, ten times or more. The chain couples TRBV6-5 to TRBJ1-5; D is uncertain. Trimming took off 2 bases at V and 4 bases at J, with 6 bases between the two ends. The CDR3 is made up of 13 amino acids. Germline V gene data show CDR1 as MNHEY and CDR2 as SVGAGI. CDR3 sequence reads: CASSYGRNQPQHF. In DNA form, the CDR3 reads TGTGCCAGCAGTTACGGCAGGAATCAGCCCCAGCATTTT.

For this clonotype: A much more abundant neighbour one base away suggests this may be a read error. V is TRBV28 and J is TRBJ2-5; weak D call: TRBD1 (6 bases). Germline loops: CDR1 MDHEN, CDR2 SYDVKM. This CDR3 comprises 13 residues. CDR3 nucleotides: TGTGCCAGCAGGGACAGAGTCCAAGAGACCCAGCACTTC. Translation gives CASRDRVQETQHF.

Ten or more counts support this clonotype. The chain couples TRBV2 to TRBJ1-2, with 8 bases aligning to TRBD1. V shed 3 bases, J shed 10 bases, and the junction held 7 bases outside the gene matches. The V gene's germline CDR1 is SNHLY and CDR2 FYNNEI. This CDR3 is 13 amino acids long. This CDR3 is CASSDYGTGDYTF. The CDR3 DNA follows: TGTGCCAGCAGTGATTATGGGACAGGAGACTACACCTTC. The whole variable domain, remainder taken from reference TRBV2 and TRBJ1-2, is EPEVTQTPSHQVTQMGQEVILRCVPISNHLYFYWYRQILGQKVEFLVSFYNNEISEKSEIFDDQFSVERPDGSNFTLKIRSTKLEDSAMYFCASSDYGTGDYTFGSGTRLTVV.

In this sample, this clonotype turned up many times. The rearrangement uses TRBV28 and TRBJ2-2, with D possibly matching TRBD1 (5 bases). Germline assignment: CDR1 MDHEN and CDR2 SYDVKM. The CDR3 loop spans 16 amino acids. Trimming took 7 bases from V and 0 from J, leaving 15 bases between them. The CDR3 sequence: CASTGEQDTNTGELFF. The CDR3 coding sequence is TGTGCCAGCACAGGCGAACAGGACACGAACACCGGGGAGCTGTTTTTT.

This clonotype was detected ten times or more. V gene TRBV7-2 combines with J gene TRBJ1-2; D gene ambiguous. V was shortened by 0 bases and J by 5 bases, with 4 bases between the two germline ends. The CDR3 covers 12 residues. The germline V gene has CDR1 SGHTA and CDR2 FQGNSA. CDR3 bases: TGTGCCAGCAGCTTAGCGCCTTATGGCTACACCTTC. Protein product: CASSLAPYGYTF.

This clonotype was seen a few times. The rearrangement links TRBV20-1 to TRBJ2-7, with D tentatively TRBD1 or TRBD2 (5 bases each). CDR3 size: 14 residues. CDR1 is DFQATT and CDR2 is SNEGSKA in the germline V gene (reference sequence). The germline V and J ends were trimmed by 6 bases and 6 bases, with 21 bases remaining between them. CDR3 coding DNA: TGCAGTGCCGACAGACAGCAGACTATTGGCGAGCAGTACTTC. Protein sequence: CSADRQQTIGEQYF.

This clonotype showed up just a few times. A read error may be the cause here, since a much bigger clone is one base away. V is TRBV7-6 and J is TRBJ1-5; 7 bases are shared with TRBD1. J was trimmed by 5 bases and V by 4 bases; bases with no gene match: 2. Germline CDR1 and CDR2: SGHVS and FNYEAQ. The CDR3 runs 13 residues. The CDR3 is CASSSGGDQPQHF. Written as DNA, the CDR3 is TGTGCCAGCAGCTCAGGGGGGGATCAGCCCCAGCATTTT.

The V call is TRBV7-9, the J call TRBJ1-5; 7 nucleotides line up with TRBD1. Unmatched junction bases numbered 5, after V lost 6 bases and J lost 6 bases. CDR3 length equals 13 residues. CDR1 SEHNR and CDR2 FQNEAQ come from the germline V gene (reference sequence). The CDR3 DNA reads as TGTGCCAGCAGATCAGGGGGGGGTCAGCCCCAGCATTTT. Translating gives CASRSGGGQPQHF.

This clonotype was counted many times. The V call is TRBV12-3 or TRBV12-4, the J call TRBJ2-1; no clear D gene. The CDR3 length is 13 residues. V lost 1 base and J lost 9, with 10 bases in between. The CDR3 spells CASSLVRPGEQFF. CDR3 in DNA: TGTGCCAGCAGTTTAGTCCGGCCGGGTGAGCAGTTCTTC.

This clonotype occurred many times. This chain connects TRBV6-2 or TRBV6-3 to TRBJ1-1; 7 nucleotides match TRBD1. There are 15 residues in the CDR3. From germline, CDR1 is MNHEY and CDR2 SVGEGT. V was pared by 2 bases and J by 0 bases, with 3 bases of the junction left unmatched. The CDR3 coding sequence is TGTGCCAGCAGTTACAGGGGGCCGGTGAACACTGAAGCTTTCTTT. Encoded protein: CASSYRGPVNTEAFF.

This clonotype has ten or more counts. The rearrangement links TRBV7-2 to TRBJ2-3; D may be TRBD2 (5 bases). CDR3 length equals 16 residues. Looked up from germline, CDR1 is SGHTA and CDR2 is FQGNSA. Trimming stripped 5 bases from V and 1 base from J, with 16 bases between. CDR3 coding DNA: TGTGCCAGCAGCCCCAGAGGCGGGTTAGGCACAGATACGCAGTATTTT. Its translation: CASSPRGGLGTDTQYF.

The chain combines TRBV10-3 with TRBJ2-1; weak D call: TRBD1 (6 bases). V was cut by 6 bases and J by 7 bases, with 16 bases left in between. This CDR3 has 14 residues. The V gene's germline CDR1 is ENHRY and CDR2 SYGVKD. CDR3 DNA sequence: TGTGCCATCAGAGAGGTTTCAGGGGCGAATGAGCAGTTCTTC. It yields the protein CAIREVSGANEQFF.

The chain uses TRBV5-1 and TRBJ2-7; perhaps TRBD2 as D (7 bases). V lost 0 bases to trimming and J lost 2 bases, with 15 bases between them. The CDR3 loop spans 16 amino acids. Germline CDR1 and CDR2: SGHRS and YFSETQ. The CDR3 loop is CASSLASSGQTYEQYF. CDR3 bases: TGCGCCAGCAGCTTGGCTTCTAGCGGACAGACCTACGAGCAGTACTTC.

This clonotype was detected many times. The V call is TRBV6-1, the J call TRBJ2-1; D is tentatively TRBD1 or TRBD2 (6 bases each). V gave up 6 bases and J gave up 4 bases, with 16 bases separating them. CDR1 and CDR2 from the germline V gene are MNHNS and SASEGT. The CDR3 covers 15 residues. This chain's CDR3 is CASREVRGEYNEQFF. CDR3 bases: TGTGCCAGCAGGGAGGTGAGGGGGGAATACAATGAGCAGTTCTTC.

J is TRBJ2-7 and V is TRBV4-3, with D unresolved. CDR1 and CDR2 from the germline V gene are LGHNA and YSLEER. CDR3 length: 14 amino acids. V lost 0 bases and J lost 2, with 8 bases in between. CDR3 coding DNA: TGCGCCAGCAGCCAAGATTTCACGACCTACGAGCAGTACTTC. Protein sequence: CASSQDFTTYEQYF.

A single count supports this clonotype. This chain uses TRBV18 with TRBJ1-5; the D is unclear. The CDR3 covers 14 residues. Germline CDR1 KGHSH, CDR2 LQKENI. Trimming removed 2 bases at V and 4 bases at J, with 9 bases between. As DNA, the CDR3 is TGTGCCAGCTCACCAGCAGAGTTTAATCAGCCCCAGCATTTT. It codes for CASSPAEFNQPQHF.

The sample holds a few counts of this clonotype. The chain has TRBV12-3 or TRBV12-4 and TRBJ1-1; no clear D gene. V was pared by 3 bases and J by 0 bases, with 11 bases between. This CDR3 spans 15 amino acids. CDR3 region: CASSFSRAMNTEAFF. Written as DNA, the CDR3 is TGTGCCAGCAGTTTCAGTAGGGCTATGAACACTGAAGCTTTCTTT.

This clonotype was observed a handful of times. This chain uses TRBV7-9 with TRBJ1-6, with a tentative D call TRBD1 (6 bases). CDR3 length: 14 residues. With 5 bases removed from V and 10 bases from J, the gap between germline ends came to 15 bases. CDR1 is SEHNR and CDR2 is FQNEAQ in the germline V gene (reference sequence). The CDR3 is CASSPTGRGSPLHF. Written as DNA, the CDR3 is TGTGCCAGCAGCCCTACGGGCAGGGGATCACCCCTCCACTTT.

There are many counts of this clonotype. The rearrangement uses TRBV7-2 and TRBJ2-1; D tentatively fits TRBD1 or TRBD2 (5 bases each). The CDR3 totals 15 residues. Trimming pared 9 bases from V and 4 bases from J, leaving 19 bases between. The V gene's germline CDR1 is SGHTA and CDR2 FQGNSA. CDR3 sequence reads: CASLWGSGSYNEQFF. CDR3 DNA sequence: TGTGCCAGTCTCTGGGGGAGCGGCTCATACAATGAGCAGTTCTTC.

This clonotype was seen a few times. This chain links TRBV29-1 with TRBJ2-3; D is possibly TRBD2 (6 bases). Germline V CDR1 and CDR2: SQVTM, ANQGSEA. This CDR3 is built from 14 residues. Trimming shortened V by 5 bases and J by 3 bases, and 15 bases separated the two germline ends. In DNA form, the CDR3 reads TGCAGCGTTACCCGCGGGGTGGGAACAGATACGCAGTATTTT. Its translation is CSVTRGVGTDTQYF.